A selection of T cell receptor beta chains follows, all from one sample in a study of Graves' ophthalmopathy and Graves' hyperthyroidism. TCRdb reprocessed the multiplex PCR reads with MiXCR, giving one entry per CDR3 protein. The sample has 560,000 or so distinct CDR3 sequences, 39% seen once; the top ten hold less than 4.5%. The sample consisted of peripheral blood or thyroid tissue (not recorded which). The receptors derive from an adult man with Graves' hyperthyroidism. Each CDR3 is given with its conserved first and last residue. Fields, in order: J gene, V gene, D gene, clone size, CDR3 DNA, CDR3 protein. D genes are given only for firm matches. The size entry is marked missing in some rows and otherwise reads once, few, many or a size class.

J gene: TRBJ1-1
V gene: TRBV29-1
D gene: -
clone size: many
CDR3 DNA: TGCAGCGTTGACGAGGGGAGGGGGACTGAAGCTTTCTTT
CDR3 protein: CSVDEGRGTEAFF

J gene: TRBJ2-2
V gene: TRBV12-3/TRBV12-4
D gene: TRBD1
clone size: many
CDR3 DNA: TGTGCCAGCAGTCCCGACAGGGTTCGGACCGGGGAGCTGTTTTTT
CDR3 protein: CASSPDRVRTGELFF

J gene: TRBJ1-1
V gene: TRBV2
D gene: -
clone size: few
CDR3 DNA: TGTGCCAGCAAGCCCCTGACCATGAACACTGAAGCTTTCTTT
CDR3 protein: CASKPLTMNTEAFF

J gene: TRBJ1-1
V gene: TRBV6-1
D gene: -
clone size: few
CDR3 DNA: TGTGCCAGCAGTGGTTCCCTCCCGAACACTGAAGCTTTCTTT
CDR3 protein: CASSGSLPNTEAFF

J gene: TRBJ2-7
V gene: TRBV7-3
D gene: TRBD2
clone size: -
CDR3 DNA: TGTGCCAGCAGCCTCAACGTTTTCCCCGGGACTACCCAGTACGAGCAGTACTTC
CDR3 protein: CASSLNVFPGTTQYEQYF

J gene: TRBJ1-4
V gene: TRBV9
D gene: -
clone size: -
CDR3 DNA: TGTGCCAGCAGCGTAGCCAGGGAGGCTAATGAAAAACTGTTTTTT
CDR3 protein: CASSVAREANEKLFF

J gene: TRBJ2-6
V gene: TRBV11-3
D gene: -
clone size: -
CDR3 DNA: TGTGCCAGCAGCTTAGAGACGGACCTTGAAGCTTTC
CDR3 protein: CASSLETDLEAF

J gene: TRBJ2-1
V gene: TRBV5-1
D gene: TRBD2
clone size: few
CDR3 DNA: TGCGCCAGCAGCCGACTAGCGGGGGGTGATGAGCAGTTCTTC
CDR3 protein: CASSRLAGGDEQFF

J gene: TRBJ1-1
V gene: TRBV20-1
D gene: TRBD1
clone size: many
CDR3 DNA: TGCAGTGCTCCCCGGACAGGGGAGACTGAAGCTTTCTTT
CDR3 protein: CSAPRTGETEAFF

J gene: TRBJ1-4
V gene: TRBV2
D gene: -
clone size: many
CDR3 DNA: TGTGCCAGCATAGCTAACAGAGCAACTAATGAAAAACTGTTTTTT
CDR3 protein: CASIANRATNEKLFF

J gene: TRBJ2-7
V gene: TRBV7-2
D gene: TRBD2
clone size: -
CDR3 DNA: TGTGCCAGCAGCCGTGATACGACTAGCGGTTATATGGCTAGGGAGCAGTACTTC
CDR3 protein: CASSRDTTSGYMAREQYF

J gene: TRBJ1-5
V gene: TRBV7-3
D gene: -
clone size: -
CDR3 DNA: TGTGCCAGCAGCCAAGATATAAGGGGCGGTCAGCCCCAGCATTTT
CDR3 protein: CASSQDIRGGQPQHF

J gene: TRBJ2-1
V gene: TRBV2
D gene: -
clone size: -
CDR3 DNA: TGTGCCAGCAGTGACGACGGGCGGGGGCAAGAGCAGTTCTTC
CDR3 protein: CASSDDGRGQEQFF

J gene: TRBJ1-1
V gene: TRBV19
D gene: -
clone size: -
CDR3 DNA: TGTGCCAGTAGTATTCAGGGGATAACCACTGAAGCTTTCTTT
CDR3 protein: CASSIQGITTEAFF

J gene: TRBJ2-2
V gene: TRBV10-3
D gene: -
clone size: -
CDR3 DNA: TGTGCCATCAGAACCAGTCAGGGGACCGGGGAGCTGTTTTTT
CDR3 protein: CAIRTSQGTGELFF

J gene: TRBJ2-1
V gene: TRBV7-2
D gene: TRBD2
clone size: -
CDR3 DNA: TGTGCCAGCAGCTCGGATAGCGGGACGGCCAACCAGCAGTTCTTC
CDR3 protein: CASSSDSGTANQQFF

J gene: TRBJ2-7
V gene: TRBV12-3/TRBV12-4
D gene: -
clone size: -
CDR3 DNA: TGTGCCAGCAGTTTTTTCAAGGGGCGGAACGAGCAGTACTTC
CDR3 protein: CASSFFKGRNEQYF

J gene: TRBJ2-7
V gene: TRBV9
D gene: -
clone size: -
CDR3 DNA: TGTGCCAGCAGCCCCCAGGGGGGGGGGATCTACGAGCAGTACTTC
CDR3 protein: CASSPQGGGIYEQYF

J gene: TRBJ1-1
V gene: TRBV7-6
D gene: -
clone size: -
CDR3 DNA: TGTGCCAGCAGCTTAGCCGTAGAGGGGAGGGGGACTGAAGCTTTCTTT
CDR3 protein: CASSLAVEGRGTEAFF

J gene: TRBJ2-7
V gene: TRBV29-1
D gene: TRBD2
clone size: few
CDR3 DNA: TGCAGCGTCGAGGGACTAGCGGGGGGTTACGAGCAGTACTTC
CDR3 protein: CSVEGLAGGYEQYF

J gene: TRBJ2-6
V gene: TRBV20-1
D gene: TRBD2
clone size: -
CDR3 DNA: TGCAGTGCTAGTCCCCCTAGCGGGTCTCACTCTGGGGCCAACGTCCTGACTTTC
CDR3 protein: CSASPPSGSHSGANVLTF

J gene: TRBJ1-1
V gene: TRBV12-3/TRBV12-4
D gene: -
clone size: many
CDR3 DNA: TGTGCCAGCAGCCGGGTGGGTGGGAGCGCTGAAGCTTTCTTT
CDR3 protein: CASSRVGGSAEAFF

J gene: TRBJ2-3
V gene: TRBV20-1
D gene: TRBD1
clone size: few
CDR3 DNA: TGCAGTGCTACCGGACAGGACACAGATACGCAGTATTTT
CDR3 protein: CSATGQDTDTQYF

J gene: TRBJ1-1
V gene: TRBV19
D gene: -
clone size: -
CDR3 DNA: TGTGCCAGTAGTATGGGGCGAACCATGAACACTGAAGCTTTCTTT
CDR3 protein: CASSMGRTMNTEAFF

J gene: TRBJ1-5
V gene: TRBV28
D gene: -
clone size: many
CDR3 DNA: TGTGCCAGCAGTTTGATCCCCGCCTTCGACAATCAGCCCCAGCATTTT
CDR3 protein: CASSLIPAFDNQPQHF

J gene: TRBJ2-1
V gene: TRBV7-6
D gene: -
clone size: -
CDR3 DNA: TGTGCCAGCATAGACACTAGGCGGGCCTACAATGAGCAGTTCTTC
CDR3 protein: CASIDTRRAYNEQFF

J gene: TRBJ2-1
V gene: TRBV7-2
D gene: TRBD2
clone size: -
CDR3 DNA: TGTGCCAGCAGCTTAGATGCGGGAGTTGTCTACAATGAGCAGTTCTTC
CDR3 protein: CASSLDAGVVYNEQFF

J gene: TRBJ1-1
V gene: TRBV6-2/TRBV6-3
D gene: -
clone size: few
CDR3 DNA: TGTGCCAGCAGGACCATGGACACTGAAGCTTTCTTT
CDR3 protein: CASRTMDTEAFF

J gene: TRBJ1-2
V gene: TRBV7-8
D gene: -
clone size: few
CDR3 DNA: TGTGCCAGCAGCCGACCCCGGACACCAAATGGCTACACCTTC
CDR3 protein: CASSRPRTPNGYTF

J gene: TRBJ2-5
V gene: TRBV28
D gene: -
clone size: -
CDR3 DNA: TGTGCCAGCAGTTTTGTGCACTTGGGACGGGAAGAGACCCAGTACTTC
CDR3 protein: CASSFVHLGREETQYF

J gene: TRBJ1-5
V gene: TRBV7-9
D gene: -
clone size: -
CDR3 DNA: TGTGCCAGCAGCTTAGGGATTGGGGTGCGCGAGACCCAGCATTTT
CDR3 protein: CASSLGIGVRETQHF

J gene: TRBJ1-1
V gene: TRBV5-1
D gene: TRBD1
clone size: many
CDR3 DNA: TGCGCCAGCAGCTTGTTGGGACAGGACACTGAAGCTTTCTTT
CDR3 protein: CASSLLGQDTEAFF

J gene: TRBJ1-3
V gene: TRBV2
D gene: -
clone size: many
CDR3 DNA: TGTGCCAGCAGGGGAGGTGGAAACACCATATATTTT
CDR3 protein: CASRGGGNTIYF

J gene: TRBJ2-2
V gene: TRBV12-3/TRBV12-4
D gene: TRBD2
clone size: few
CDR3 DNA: TGTGCCAGCAGTTTAATAGGTAGCGGGAGGGCCGGGGAGCTGTTTTTT
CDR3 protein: CASSLIGSGRAGELFF

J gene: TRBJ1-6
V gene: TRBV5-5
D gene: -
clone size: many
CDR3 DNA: TGTGCCAGCAGCTTTCGACGGTATAATTCACCCCTCCACTTT
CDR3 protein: CASSFRRYNSPLHF

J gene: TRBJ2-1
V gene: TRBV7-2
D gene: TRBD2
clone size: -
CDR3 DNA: TGTGCCAGCAGCTTAAGGGCGGGAGGTCTTTCCTACAATGAGCAGTTCTTC
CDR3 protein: CASSLRAGGLSYNEQFF

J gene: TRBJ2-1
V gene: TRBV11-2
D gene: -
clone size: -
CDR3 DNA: TGTGCCAGCAGTTACGGCGGGACCTCGGATGAGCAGTTCTTC
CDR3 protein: CASSYGGTSDEQFF

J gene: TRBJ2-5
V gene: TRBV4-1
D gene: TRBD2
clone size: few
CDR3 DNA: TGCGCCAGCAGCCAAGTGCGGGAGGGCCGTGAGACCCAGTACTTC
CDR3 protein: CASSQVREGRETQYF

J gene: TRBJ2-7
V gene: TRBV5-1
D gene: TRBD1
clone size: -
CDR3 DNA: TGCGCCAGCAGCTCCGGACAGGGTAAAGAGAATGAGCAGCTCTTC
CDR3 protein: CASSSGQGKENEQLF

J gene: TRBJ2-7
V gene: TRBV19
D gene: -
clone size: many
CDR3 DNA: TGTGCCAGTAGTATCGGGGGCGCCGAGCAGTACTTC
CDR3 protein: CASSIGGAEQYF

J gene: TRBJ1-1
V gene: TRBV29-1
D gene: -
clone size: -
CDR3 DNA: TGCAGCTTAGGAGTGCGGCAGCTGGCTTTCTTT
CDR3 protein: CSLGVRQLAFF

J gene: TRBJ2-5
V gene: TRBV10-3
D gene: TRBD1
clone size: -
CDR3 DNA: TGTGCCAGCAGGCCGACAGGGGGTGAGACCCAGTACTTC
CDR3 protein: CASRPTGGETQYF

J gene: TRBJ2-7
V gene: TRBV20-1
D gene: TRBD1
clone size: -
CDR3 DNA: TGCAGTGCTAGAGCACTACAGGGGGCGTACGAGCAGTACTTC
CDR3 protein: CSARALQGAYEQYF

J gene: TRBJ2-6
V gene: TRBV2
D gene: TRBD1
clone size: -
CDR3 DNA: TGTGCCAGCAGTGCGCTCTGGACAGGGAGGTCTGGGGCCAACGTCCTGACTTTC
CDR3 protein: CASSALWTGRSGANVLTF

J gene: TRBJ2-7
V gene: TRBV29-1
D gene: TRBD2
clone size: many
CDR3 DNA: TGCAGCGCCTCGGGACTAGTGGGTGCTAACGAGCAGTACTTC
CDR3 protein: CSASGLVGANEQYF

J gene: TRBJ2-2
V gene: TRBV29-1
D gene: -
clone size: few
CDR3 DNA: TGCAGCGTGTTAGGGGGAGTGAGGACCGGGGAGCTGTTTTTT
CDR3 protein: CSVLGGVRTGELFF

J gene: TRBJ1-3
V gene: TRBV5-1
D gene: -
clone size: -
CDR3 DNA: TGCGCCAGCAGCTTGGACAGATCAGGCTCTGGAAACACCATATATTTT
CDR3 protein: CASSLDRSGSGNTIYF

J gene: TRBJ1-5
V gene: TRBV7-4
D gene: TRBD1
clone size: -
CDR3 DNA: TGTGCCAGCAGTCGGGACAGGGGGCCGGCTGGGAGCAATCAGCCCCAGCATTTT
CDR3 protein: CASSRDRGPAGSNQPQHF

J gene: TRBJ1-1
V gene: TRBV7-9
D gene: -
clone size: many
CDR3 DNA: TGTGCCAGCAGCTTAGCGGCCTGGACTGAAGCTTTCTTT
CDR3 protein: CASSLAAWTEAFF

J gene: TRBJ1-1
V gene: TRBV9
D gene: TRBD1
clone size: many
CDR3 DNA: TGTGCCAGCAGCGTAGCAAACAGGGGAACTGAAGCTTTCTTT
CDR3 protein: CASSVANRGTEAFF

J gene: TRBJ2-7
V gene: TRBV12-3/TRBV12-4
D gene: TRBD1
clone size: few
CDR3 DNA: TGTGCCAGCAGTCCAGGTTGGGGACAGGCCGTTTGGGAGCAGTACTTC
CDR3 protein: CASSPGWGQAVWEQYF

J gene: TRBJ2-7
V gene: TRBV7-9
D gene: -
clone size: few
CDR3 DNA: TGTGCCAGCAGCTTAGTACCAGGCCACGAGCAGTACTTC
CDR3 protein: CASSLVPGHEQYF

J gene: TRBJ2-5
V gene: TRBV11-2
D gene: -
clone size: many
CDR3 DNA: TGTGCCAGCAGCTTAGAGCGGTGGGAAGAGACCCAGTACTTC
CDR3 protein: CASSLERWEETQYF

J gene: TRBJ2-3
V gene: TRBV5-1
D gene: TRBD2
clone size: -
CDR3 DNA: TGCGCCAGCAGCTACCTAGCGGGATGGGCAGATACGCAGTATTTT
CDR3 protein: CASSYLAGWADTQYF

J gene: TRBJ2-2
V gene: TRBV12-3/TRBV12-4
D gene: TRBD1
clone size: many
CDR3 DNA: TGTGCCAGCAGTTCCCATGATCGCCGGGACAGGAACACCGGGGAGCTGTTTTTT
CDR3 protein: CASSSHDRRDRNTGELFF